Listed here are 14 T cell receptor beta chains from one sample, sequenced in a study of a mutant IDH1 vaccine in newly diagnosed glioma. Produced via immunoSEQ multiplex PCR; TCRdb's table is partial and in-frame only. The sample consists of about 59,000 clones, approximately 91% of them appearing once. The time point denotes: baseline, week 1 (first vaccination visit). Treatment reported: pre-vaccination baseline after standard-of-care therapy. Specimen: PBMCs, collected from a glioma patient treated with radiotherapy, temozolomide or both. Receptors originate from a man between 45 and 60 years old with glioma.

The J gene is TRBJ2-7, the V gene TRBV30, with D possibly TRBD1 on 6 matching bases. CDR3 length: 16 residues. From germline, CDR1 is GTSNPN and CDR2 SVGIG (reference sequence). V shed 1 base and J shed 4 bases, with 20 bases lying between them. CDR3 residues: CAWSGVQGTSVYEQYF. The CDR3 DNA sequence: TGTGCCTGGAGTGGGGTTCAGGGGACAAGTGTTTACGAGCAGTACTTC.

This chain connects TRBV10-1 to TRBJ1-4, with 11 bases aligning to TRBD1. Per the germline V gene, CDR1 is WNHNN and CDR2 is SYGVQD (reference sequence). The length of the CDR3 is 18 residues. Germline trimming cut 5 bases from V and 0 bases from J; bases unmatched to any gene: 8. The CDR3 nucleotides read TGCGCCAGCAGTCAAAACCCGGGACAGGGGGCAACTAATGAAAAACTGTTTTTT. Amino acid sequence: CASSQNPGQGATNEKLFF.

The rearrangement uses TRBV18 and TRBJ1-2; unclear D gene. CDR3 length equals 13 residues. The germline V gene encodes CDR1 KGHSH and CDR2 LQKENI. V dropped 3 bases and J dropped 4 bases, with 9 bases sitting between them. The CDR3: CASSPGKSYGYTF. The CDR3 DNA is TGTGCCAGCTCACCCGGAAAAAGCTATGGCTACACCTTC.

This clone has only one observation. CDR3 amino acids: CASDRGQENSPLHF. The CDR3 nucleotides read TGCGCCAGCGACAGGGGACAGGAAAATTCACCCCTCCACTTT. The rearrangement joins TRBV10-2 to TRBJ1-6, with 8 positions matching TRBD1. CDR3 length: 14 amino acids. CDR1 and CDR2 from the germline V gene are WSHSY and SAAADI. With V trimmed by 8 bases and J by 7 bases, 7 bases remained unmatched.

The chain carries TRBV5-1 and TRBJ1-1; possible D gene TRBD1, 6 bases. This CDR3 has 16 amino acids. Trimming left V 1 base short and J 0 bases short, with 13 bases between. CDR1 is SGHRS and CDR2 is YFSETQ in the germline V gene. CDR3 loop: CASSLRLQGLNTEAFF. CDR3 DNA sequence: TGCGCCAGCAGCTTGCGCCTACAGGGACTGAACACTGAAGCTTTCTTT.

DNA of the CDR3: TGTGCCAGCAGCGTAGCAGGGAACACTGAAGCTTTCTTT. Translation gives CASSVAGNTEAFF. This chain joins TRBV9 and TRBJ1-1; D gene ambiguous. Germline V gene data show CDR1 as SGDLS and CDR2 as YYNGEE. Trimming removed 0 bases from V and 1 base from J, with 4 bases in between. The CDR3 loop spans 13 amino acids. Filled out from reference TRBV9 and TRBJ1-1, the complete variable domain reads DSGVTQTPKHLITATGQRVTLRCSPRSGDLSVYWYQQSLDQGLQFLIQYYNGEERAKGNILERFSAQQFPDLHSELNLSSLELGDSALYFCASSVAGNTEAFFGQGTRLTVV.

The V and J genes are TRBV9 and TRBJ2-4, with D perhaps matching TRBD1 (5 bases). The length of the CDR3 is 14 residues. Trimming removed 2 bases at V and 13 bases at J, with 19 bases between. Germline CDR1 SGDLS, CDR2 YYNGEE. CDR3 DNA sequence: TGTGCCAGCAGCGTTTTTGACAGCTCCCCCCTCCAGTACTTC. Translation gives CASSVFDSSPLQYF.

This clone was seen only once. This chain uses TRBV5-1 with TRBJ1-3; weak D call: TRBD1 (5 bases). V lost 2 bases and J lost 7, with 13 bases in between. This CDR3 has 14 residues. CDR1 is SGHRS, CDR2 YFSETQ, per germline. CDR3 sequence (DNA): TGCGCCAGCAGCTTAAACGGGGAGGGGAACACCATATATTTT. It translates to CASSLNGEGNTIYF. The full variable domain, completed using reference TRBV5-1 and TRBJ1-3, is KAGVTQTPRYLIKTRGQQVTLSCSPISGHRSVSWYQQTPGQGLQFLFEYFSETQRNKGNFPGRFSGRQFSNSRSEMNVSTLELGDSALYLCASSLNGEGNTIYFGEGSWLTVV.

The V and J genes are TRBV28 and TRBJ2-2; no definite D call. V was pared by 7 bases and J by 5 bases, with 11 bases between. Germline V CDR1 and CDR2: MDHEN, SYDVKM. This CDR3 contains 13 residues. Here the CDR3 reads CASTMGPTGELFF. The CDR3 DNA reads as TGTGCCAGCACTATGGGTCCGACCGGGGAGCTGTTTTTT.

The chain recombines TRBV7-3 with TRBJ2-3; 10 bases are shared with TRBD2. Looked up from germline, CDR1 is SGHTA and CDR2 is FQGTGA. The ends lost 3 bases at V and 3 bases at J; junction bases unmatched: 9. This CDR3 has 17 amino acids. The CDR3 DNA reads TGTGCCAGCAGCTTCCTACCTAGCGGGGGTCGAACAGATACGCAGTATTTT. Translation gives CASSFLPSGGRTDTQYF.

V and J are TRBV10-3 and TRBJ1-1, with D hard to call. This CDR3 spans 15 amino acids. Germline V gene data show CDR1 as ENHRY and CDR2 as SYGVKD. V lost 5 bases, J lost 0 bases, and 13 bases lay in between. The CDR3 spells CAISTSDGMNTEAFF. Here the CDR3 DNA reads TGTGCCATCAGTACCTCGGACGGGATGAACACTGAAGCTTTCTTT.

The chain employs TRBV5-1 and TRBJ1-6, with D maybe TRBD1 (5 bases). V was shortened by 2 bases and J by 7 bases, with 16 bases between the two germline ends. CDR3 size: 16 residues. Looked up from germline, CDR1 is SGHRS and CDR2 is YFSETQ. CDR3: CASSFYQAGLNSPLHF. The CDR3 nucleotides read TGCGCCAGCAGCTTCTACCAAGCAGGGTTGAATTCACCCCTCCACTTT.

V is TRBV5-4 and J is TRBJ1-1, with TRBD1 identical over 10 bases. V was pared by 2 bases and J by 10 bases, with 8 bases of the junction left unmatched. The CDR3 contains 14 residues. Looked up from germline, CDR1 is SGHNT and CDR2 is YYREEE (reference sequence). CDR3 region: CASSLPEGTGVAFF. CDR3 coding DNA: TGTGCCAGCAGCTTACCGGAGGGGACAGGGGTAGCTTTCTTT.

This clone showed up just once. This chain uses TRBV9 with TRBJ2-1, with D maybe TRBD1 (6 bases). The CDR3 sequence is 13 residues long. The V gene lost 0 bases and the J gene lost 8 bases, with 9 bases spanning the gap. Germline V lookup: CDR1 SGDLS, CDR2 YYNGEE. The chain's CDR3 is CASSVDREYEQFF. CDR3 nucleotide sequence: TGTGCCAGCAGCGTAGACAGGGAATATGAGCAGTTCTTC.